The 11 T cell receptor beta chains in this list originate from one sample, sequenced in a study of cytomegalovirus exposure and HLA in healthy donors. The PCR was carried out with 60 Vbeta primers and 13 Jbeta primers. Some clones are missing from TCRdb's copy, which holds only in-frame ones; the method was immunoSEQ multiplex PCR. The sample carries some 170,000 clones, roughly 80% recorded once. The source material was PBMCs. Source of these receptors: a girl aged 2 to 10 in good health and CMV-seropositive.

The chain uses TRBV6-1 and TRBJ1-5; D is undetermined. The V gene lost 4 bases and the J gene lost 9 bases, with 13 bases spanning the gap. The CDR3 covers 13 residues. From germline, CDR1 is MNHNS and CDR2 SASEGT. CDR3 sequence (DNA): TGTGCCAGCAGTGGGATCGGGGATGGGCCCCAGCATTTT. As protein: CASSGIGDGPQHF.

V gene TRBV5-1 combines with J gene TRBJ2-7; 7 bases match TRBD2. CDR3 size: 17 residues. V lost 1 base, J lost 5 bases, and 15 bases stayed unmatched. The germline CDR1 and CDR2 sequences are SGHRS and YFSETQ. The chain's CDR3 is CASSLSPGTIPPHEQYF. In DNA, the CDR3 is TGCGCCAGCAGCTTGTCCCCCGGGACTATTCCGCCCCACGAGCAGTACTTC.

The chain is built from TRBV6-5 and TRBJ2-7, with D perhaps TRBD1 (5 bases). V gave up 7 bases and J gave up 1 base, with 8 bases separating them. The CDR3 length is 12 residues. Germline-derived CDR1 and CDR2 are MNHEY and SVGAGI. CDR3 nucleotide sequence: TGTGCCAGCACAGGGCTATCCTACGAGCAGTACTTC. Encoded protein: CASTGLSYEQYF.

The chain couples TRBV28 to TRBJ2-7; TRBD1 matches at 8 bases. CDR3 length equals 16 residues. Per the germline V gene, CDR1 is MDHEN and CDR2 is SYDVKM. V trimming: 3 bases; J trimming: 3 bases; junction bases outside the gene matches: 10. The CDR3 DNA is TGTGCCAGCAGTTTCCCACCAAAGGGACAGGACTACGAGCAGTACTTC. It is translated as CASSFPPKGQDYEQYF.

This rearrangement joins TRBV19 to TRBJ1-1; 9 bases agree with TRBD1. This CDR3 is 14 amino acids long. The V segment lost 7 bases and the J segment 6 bases; nucleotides outside the gene matches: 9. Germline CDR1 is LNHDA and CDR2 is SQIVND (reference sequence). The CDR3 spells CASTEQGARSEAFF. The CDR3 DNA reads TGTGCCAGTACAGAACAGGGGGCTCGGTCTGAAGCTTTCTTT.

The chain carries TRBV4-1 and TRBJ2-3; TRBD2 is a possible D gene (6 bases). Trimming left V 6 bases short and J 3 bases short, with 16 bases between. The CDR3 loop spans 15 amino acids. The germline CDR1 and CDR2 sequences are MGHRA and YSYEKL. The CDR3: CASSEGWGRTDTQYF. The CDR3 nucleotides are TGCGCCAGCAGTGAGGGCTGGGGGAGGACAGATACGCAGTATTTT.

This sequence joins TRBV6-5 and TRBJ1-3, with 10 bases aligning to TRBD1. J was trimmed by 7 bases and V by 4 bases; bases with no gene match: 4. The CDR3 consists of 14 residues. CDR1 MNHEY and CDR2 SVGAGI come from the germline V gene. CDR3 in amino acids: CASSSGQGRNTIYF. CDR3 nucleotide sequence: TGTGCCAGCAGTTCGGGACAGGGGAGGAACACCATATATTTT.

This clone occurred a few times. V usage is TRBV5-4 and J usage is TRBJ1-2; tentative D call: TRBD1 (5 bases). This CDR3 contains 13 residues. V lost 0 bases to trimming and J lost 5 bases, with 8 bases between them. The germline CDR1 and CDR2 sequences are SGHNT and YYREEE (reference sequence). The CDR3 DNA reads as TGTGCCAGCAGCTTGGACAGGCGGTATGGCTACACCTTC. Its protein is CASSLDRRYGYTF.

V usage is TRBV6-5 and J usage is TRBJ1-5; D possibly corresponds to TRBD1 (5 bases). Germline V gene lookup returns CDR1 MNHEY and CDR2 SVGAGI. The V gene lost 0 bases and the J gene lost 4 bases, with 7 bases spanning the gap. The CDR3 totals 14 residues. CDR3 in amino acids: CASSYSEGNQPQHF. CDR3 coding DNA: TGTGCCAGCAGTTACTCGGAGGGGAATCAGCCCCAGCATTTT.

The V gene is TRBV27, the J gene TRBJ1-2; maybe TRBD1 (6 bases). This CDR3 has 13 residues. V lost 4 bases and J 5 bases, leaving 11 bases between the germline ends. CDR1 and CDR2 (germline): MNHEY, SMNVEV (reference sequence). The DNA for the CDR3 is TGTGCCAGCAGTTCTCTAGGGGGATATGGCTACACCTTC. Protein: CASSSLGGYGYTF.

The count of this clone is one. The V call is TRBV19, the J call TRBJ2-3; TRBD1 agrees at 7 bases. This CDR3 has 15 amino acids. Per the germline V gene, CDR1 is LNHDA and CDR2 is SQIVND (reference sequence). V was pared by 3 bases and J by 5 bases, with 8 bases of the junction left unmatched. The CDR3 nucleotides are TGTGCCAGTAGTATGAGACAGGGATTGATAGATACGCAGTATTTT. Protein: CASSMRQGLIDTQYF.